This T cell receptor beta chain was obtained from a study of T cells after yellow fever vaccination. This CDR3 comprises 14 residues. Germline CDR1 is GTSNPN and CDR2 is SVGIG (reference sequence). V trimming: 5 bases; J trimming: 4 bases; junction bases outside the gene matches: 4. This clonotype was observed a handful of times. 5'RACE template switching generated TCR cDNA, adding a universal primer site and UMIs. In TCRdb, the 5' RACE reads were re-called with MiXCR into one record per CDR3 protein. Of a few hundred thousand distinct CDR3 sequences listed, 19% were seen once; the top ten hold roughly an eighth.

This TCR derives from a man aged 30 to 45 who received the YFV17D yellow fever vaccine. The rearrangement joins TRBV30 to TRBJ2-7; 14 bases line up with TRBD2. Source: PBMCs, taken 15 days after the yellow fever booster vaccination. The CDR3 DNA follows: TGTGCCTGGGGTCGGACTAGCGGGGGGTACGAGCAGTACTTC. Its translation is CAWGRTSGGYEQYF.